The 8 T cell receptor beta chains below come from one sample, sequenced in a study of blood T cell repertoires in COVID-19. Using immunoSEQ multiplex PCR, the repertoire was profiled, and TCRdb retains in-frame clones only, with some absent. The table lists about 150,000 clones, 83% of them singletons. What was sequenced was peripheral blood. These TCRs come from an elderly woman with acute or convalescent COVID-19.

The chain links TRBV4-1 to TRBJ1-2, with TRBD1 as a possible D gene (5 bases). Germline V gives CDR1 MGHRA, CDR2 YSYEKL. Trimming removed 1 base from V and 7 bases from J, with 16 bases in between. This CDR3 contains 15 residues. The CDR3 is CASSQGPSGDGGYTF. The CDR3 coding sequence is TGCGCCAGCAGCCAAGGACCCTCGGGGGATGGTGGCTACACCTTC.

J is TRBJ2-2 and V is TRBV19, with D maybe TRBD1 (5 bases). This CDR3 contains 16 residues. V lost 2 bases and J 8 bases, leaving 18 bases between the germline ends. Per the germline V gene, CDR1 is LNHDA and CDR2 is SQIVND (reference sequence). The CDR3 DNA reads TGTGCCAGTAGTATACTTAGGGGCGGTGGGCGTGGGGAGCTGTTTTTT. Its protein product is CASSILRGGGRGELFF.

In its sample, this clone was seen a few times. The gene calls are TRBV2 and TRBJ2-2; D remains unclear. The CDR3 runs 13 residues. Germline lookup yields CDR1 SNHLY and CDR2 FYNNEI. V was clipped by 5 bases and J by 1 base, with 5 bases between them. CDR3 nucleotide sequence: TGTGCCAGCAGTCGACAGAACACCGGGGAGCTGTTTTTT. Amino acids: CASSRQNTGELFF.

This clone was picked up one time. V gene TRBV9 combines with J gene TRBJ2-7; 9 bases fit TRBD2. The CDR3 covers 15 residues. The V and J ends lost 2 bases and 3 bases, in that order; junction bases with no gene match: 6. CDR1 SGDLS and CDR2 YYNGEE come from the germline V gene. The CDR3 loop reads CASSVGLAGRYEQYF. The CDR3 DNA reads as TGTGCCAGCAGCGTCGGGCTAGCGGGACGCTACGAGCAGTACTTC.

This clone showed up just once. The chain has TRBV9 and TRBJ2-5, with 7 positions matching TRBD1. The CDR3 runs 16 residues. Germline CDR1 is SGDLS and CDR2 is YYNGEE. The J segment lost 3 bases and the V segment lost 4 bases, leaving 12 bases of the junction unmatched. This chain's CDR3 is CASSSRTGVGEETQYF. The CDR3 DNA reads TGTGCCAGCAGCAGCCGAACAGGGGTTGGTGAAGAGACCCAGTACTTC.

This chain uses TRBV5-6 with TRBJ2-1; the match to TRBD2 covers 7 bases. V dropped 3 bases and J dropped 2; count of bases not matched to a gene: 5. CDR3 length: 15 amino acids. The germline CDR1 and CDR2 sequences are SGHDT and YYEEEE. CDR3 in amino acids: CASSSLAGTYNEQFF. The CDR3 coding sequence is TGTGCCAGCAGCTCTTTAGCGGGTACCTACAATGAGCAGTTCTTC. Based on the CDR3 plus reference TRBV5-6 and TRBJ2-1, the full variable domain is DAGVTQSPTHLIKTRGQQVTLRCSPKSGHDTVSWYQQALGQGPQFIFQYYEEEERQRGNFPDRFSGHQFPNYSSELNVNALLLGDSALYLCASSSLAGTYNEQFFGPGTRLTVL.

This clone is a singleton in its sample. This CDR3 is CASSQGQGAAGYTF. The CDR3 DNA follows: TGTGCCAGCAGCCAAGGACAGGGGGCGGCTGGCTACACCTTC. The V call is TRBV3-1 (or the pseudogene TRBV3-2), the J call TRBJ1-2, with TRBD1 matching over 10 bases. The length of the CDR3 is 14 residues. Trimming took 1 base from V and 7 from J; bases not matched to a gene: 3. In germline, CDR1 is LGHDT, CDR2 YNNKEL (reference sequence).

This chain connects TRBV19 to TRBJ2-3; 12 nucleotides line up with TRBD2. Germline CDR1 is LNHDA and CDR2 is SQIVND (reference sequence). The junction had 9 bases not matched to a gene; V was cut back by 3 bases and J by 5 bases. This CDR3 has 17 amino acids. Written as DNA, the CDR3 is TGTGCCAGTAGTATCGGTGGACTAGCGGGACGGGAAGATACGCAGTATTTT. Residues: CASSIGGLAGREDTQYF.